This T cell receptor (beta chain) was profiled in a study of Graves' ophthalmopathy and Graves' hyperthyroidism. Moderate-to-severe activity, CAS at least 3, NOSPECS at least 4 and duration under 3 months characterized donors with ophthalmopathy. From fresh peripheral blood, approximately 10 ml in volume, the PBMCs were obtained. This clonotype has a count of ten or more. The target antigen is unknown. With 0 bases removed from V and 4 bases from J, the gap between germline ends came to 10 bases. This CDR3 has 15 residues. Germline CDR1 and CDR2: SGHNT and YYREEE (reference sequence). Regarding the study as a whole: A model built from 13 signatures distinguished ophthalmopathy from stable hyperthyroidism with roughly 90% sensitivity and less than 83% specificity.

As the template, RNA transcripts were used to amplify TCR beta CDR3 regions. Following a first-round RT-PCR that used HTBI primers, a second-round multiplex PCR was carried out. MiXCR was run by TCRdb on the multiplex PCR reads, yielding one entry per CDR3 protein. Found here are some 750,000 distinct CDR3 sequences, approximately 40% of them singletons; the top ten hold 40% to 55%. Sequenced sample: peripheral blood. The gene calls are TRBV5-4 and TRBJ2-2; D might be TRBD1 (6 bases). The sequence was collected from an adult man with Graves' ophthalmopathy. The CDR3 protein is CASSLGRGGTGELFF. CDR3 coding DNA: TGTGCCAGCAGCTTGGGCAGGGGTGGCACCGGGGAGCTGTTTTTT.